This T cell receptor beta chain was profiled in a study of human CD8 memory T cell subsets. This CDR3 region has 15 residues. Germline CDR1 reads KGHSH; CDR2 reads LQKENI. Libraries for TCR beta were constructed using UMI-labeled 5' RACE. From the 5' RACE reads, TCRdb lists one entry per CDR3 protein and no DNA. The listing records 17,000 or so distinct CDR3 sequences. The chain carries TRBV18 and TRBJ2-7. This TCR derives from a human donor in good health. The sequenced sample was CD8+ stem-like memory T cells (TSCM and TCM) sorted from PBMCs. The subset denotes: stem-like memory CD8 T cells (TSTEM), CCR7+ PD-1- TIGIT-. CDR3 in amino acids: CASSPSSSWNYEQYF.